This T cell receptor beta chain stems from a study of tumor and adjacent non-tumor tissue in lung cancer. Notes on this clonotype: This clone may be a read error of a much larger clone one base away.

Germline V gives CDR1 DFQATT, CDR2 SNEGSKA (reference sequence). The CDR3 is 17 residues long. After removal of 4 bases from V and 5 bases from J, the junction contained 13 bases not matched to a gene. TCRbeta libraries were built with three rounds of nested PCR, modified from ARM-PCR. TCRdb re-called the multiplex PCR reads with MiXCR, one entry per CDR3 protein. The sample has more than 55,000 distinct CDR3 sequences, more than 75% seen once. RNA was extracted from bulk tissue without any cell sorting. More than 3 cm separated this lung sample from the edge of the tumor. The sample was distant non-tumor lung tissue. The chain joins TRBV20-1 to TRBJ2-3; 12 bases are a match to TRBD2. The sequence came from a man aged 60 to 69 with non-small cell lung cancer. The CDR3 loop is CSAIPEGTSGWRDTQYF. In DNA, the CDR3 is TGCAGTGCTATCCCTGAGGGGACTAGCGGGTGGAGAGATACGCAGTATTTT.